A single sample is the source of the 7 T cell receptor beta chains below, sequenced in a study of T cell repertoires in aging, cancer and after chemotherapy. A mixed TRB-A/B primer pool amplified rearranged TRB by multiplex touch-down PCR. TCRdb itself ran the multiplex PCR reads through MiXCR, one entry per CDR3 protein. The table records under 7,000 distinct CDR3 sequences, about 32% of them present only once. Peripheral blood genomic DNA, not sorted cells or RNA, was the template. The sample consisted of blood. Receptors originate from a human donor with a blood cancer.

The rearrangement links TRBV19 to TRBJ1-3; 9 bases align to TRBD1. This CDR3 region has 16 residues. Trimming at V came to 4 bases and at J to 4 bases, leaving 8 bases not matched to a gene. Germline loops: CDR1 LNHDA, CDR2 SQIVND (reference sequence). CDR3 region: CASSTPGQGVGNTIYF. For the CDR3, the DNA is TGTGCCAGTAGTACTCCGGGACAGGGAGTGGGAAACACCATATATTTT.

V gene TRBV30 combines with J gene TRBJ2-1; D might be TRBD1 (6 bases). The CDR3 sequence is 14 residues long. Trimming pared 8 bases from V and 2 bases from J, leaving 16 bases between. Germline CDR1 GTSNPN, CDR2 SVGIG (reference sequence). The CDR3 coding sequence is TGTGCCAGCAGCGTAGGGGGTACCTACAATGAGCAGTTCTTC. Protein product: CASSVGGTYNEQFF.

The rearrangement links TRBV11-3 to TRBJ1-5; 7 bases map to TRBD1. The CDR3 consists of 15 residues. Germline V lookup: CDR1 SGHNT, CDR2 YENEEA. Trimming removed 5 bases from V and 8 bases from J; junction bases left unmatched: 12. Here the CDR3 reads CASSLGQAQRKPQHF. CDR3 bases: TGTGCCAGCAGCCTAGGACAGGCCCAAAGAAAGCCCCAGCATTTT.

Within the sample, this clonotype is medium-sized (0.01 to 0.1%). CDR3 DNA: TGCAGCGTTCTGACGGGCACCACAGATACGCAGTATTTT. Translating gives CSVLTGTTDTQYF. The chain uses TRBV29-1 and TRBJ2-3; D is unresolved. The V and J ends lost 5 bases and 2 bases respectively, with 11 bases between them. The CDR3 length is 13 residues. Germline V CDR1 and CDR2: SQVTM, ANQGSEA.

Within the sample, this clonotype is medium-sized. V is TRBV5-6 and J is TRBJ2-1; 8 positions agree with TRBD1. The germline V gene has CDR1 SGHDT and CDR2 YYEEEE. Trimming took 1 base from V and 9 from J; bases not matched to a gene: 0. The CDR3 is made up of 12 amino acids. CDR3: CASSLTGGEQFF. The CDR3 DNA is TGTGCCAGCAGCTTGACAGGGGGTGAGCAGTTCTTC.

A few counts support this clonotype. The gene calls are TRBV6-6 and TRBJ1-6, with D perhaps matching TRBD1 (5 bases). The V end lost 2 bases, the J end lost 10 bases, and 12 bases lay between the germline ends. This CDR3 region has 14 residues. Germline loops: CDR1 MNHNY, CDR2 SVGAGI (reference sequence). The CDR3 is CASSYARAGSPLHF. The CDR3, as DNA: TGTGCCAGCAGTTACGCCAGGGCCGGCTCACCCCTCCACTTT.

This sequence joins TRBV5-4 and TRBJ1-2; 8 nucleotides agree with TRBD1. Trimming removed 5 bases from V and 4 bases from J; junction bases left unmatched: 10. CDR1 and CDR2 from the germline V gene are SGHNT and YYREEE (reference sequence). The CDR3 sequence is 15 residues long. The CDR3 DNA follows: TGTGCCAGCAGTTTAACGGACAGGGCTACCTATGGCTACACCTTC. It codes for CASSLTDRATYGYTF.